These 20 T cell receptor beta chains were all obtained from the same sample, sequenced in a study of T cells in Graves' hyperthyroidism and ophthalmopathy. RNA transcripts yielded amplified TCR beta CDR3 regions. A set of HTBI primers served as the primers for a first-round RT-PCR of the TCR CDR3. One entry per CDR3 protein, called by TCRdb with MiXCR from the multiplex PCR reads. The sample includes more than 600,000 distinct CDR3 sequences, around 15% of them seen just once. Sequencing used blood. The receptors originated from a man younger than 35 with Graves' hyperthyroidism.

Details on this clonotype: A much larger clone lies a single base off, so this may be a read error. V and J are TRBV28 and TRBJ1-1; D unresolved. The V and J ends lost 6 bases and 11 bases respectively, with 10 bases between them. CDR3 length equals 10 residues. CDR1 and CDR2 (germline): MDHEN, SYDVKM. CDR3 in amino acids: CASSRSWAFF. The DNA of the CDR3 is TGTGCCAGCAGCAGAAGTTGGGCTTTCTTT.

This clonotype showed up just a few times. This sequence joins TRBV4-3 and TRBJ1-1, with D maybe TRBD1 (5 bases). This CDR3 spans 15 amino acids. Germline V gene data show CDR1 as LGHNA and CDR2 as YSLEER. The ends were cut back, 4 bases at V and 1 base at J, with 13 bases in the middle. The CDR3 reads CASSLDDRSNTEAFF. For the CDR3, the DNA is TGCGCCAGCAGCCTAGACGACAGATCGAACACTGAAGCTTTCTTT.

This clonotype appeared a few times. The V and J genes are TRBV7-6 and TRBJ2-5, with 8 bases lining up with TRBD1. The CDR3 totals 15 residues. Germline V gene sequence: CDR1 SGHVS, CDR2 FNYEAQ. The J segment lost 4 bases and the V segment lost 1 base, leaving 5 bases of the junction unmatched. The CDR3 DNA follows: TGTGCCAGCAGCTTAGAACCAGGGGGCTTAGAGACCCAGTACTTC. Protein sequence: CASSLEPGGLETQYF.

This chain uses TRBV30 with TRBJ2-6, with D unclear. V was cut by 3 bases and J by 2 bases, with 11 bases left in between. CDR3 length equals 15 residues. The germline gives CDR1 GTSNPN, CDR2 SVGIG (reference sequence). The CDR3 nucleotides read TGTGCCTGGAGCGTATTCGCCGCTGGGGCCAACGTCCTGACTTTC. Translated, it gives CAWSVFAAGANVLTF.

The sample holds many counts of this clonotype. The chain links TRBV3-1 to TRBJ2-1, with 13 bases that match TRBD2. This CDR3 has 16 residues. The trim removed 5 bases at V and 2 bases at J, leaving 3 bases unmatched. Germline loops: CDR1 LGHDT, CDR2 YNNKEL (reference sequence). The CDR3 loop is CASSILAGGPYNEQFF. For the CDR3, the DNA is TGTGCCAGCAGCATACTAGCGGGAGGGCCCTACAATGAGCAGTTCTTC.

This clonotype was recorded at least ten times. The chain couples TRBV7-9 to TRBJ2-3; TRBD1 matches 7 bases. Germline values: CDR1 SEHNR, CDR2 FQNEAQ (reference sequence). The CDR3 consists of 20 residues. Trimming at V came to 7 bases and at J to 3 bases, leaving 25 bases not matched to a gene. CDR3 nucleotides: TGTGCCAGCACCGAGGTGGGGGACAGAGCAAGTTTGGACCATACAGATACGCAGTATTTT. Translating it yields CASTEVGDRASLDHTDTQYF.

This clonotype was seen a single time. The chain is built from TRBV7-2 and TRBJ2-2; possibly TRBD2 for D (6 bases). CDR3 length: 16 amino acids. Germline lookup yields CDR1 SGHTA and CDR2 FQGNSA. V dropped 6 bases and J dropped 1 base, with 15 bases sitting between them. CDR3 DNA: TGTGCCAGCAGGTCCTTGTCGGGGGTGAACACCGGGGAGCTGTTTTTT. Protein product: CASRSLSGVNTGELFF. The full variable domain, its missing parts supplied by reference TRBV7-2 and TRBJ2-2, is GAGVSQSPSNKVTEKGKDVELRCDPISGHTALYWYRQSLGQGLEFLIYFQGNSAPDKSGLPSDRFSAERTGGSVSTLTIQRTQQEDSAVYLCASRSLSGVNTGELFFGEGSRLTVL.

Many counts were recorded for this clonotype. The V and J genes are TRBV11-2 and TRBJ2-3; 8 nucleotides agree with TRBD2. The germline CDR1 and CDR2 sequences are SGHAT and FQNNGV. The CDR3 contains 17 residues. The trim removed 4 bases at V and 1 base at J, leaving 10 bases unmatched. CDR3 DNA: TGTGCCAGCAGCTCTGGCCGAGCGGGAGCCGGCACAGATACGCAGTATTTT. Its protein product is CASSSGRAGAGTDTQYF.

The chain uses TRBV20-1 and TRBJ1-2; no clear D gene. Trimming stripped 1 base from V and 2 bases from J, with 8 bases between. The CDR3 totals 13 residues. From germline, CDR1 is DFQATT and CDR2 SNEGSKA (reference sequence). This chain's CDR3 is CSARGTVNYGYTF. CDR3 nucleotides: TGCAGTGCTAGAGGGACGGTGAACTATGGCTACACCTTC.

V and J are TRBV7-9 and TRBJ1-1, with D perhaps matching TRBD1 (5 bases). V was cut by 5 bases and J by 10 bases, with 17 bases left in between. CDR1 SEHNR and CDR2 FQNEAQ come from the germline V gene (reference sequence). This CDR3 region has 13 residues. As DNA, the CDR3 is TGTGCCAGCAGCATCCGGGACTTCCACGGAGCTTTCTTT. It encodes CASSIRDFHGAFF.

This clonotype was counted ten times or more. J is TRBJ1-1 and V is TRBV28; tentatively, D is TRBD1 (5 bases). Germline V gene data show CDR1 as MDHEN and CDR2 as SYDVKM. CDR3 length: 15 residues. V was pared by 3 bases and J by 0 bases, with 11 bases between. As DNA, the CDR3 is TGTGCCAGCAGTTTTCCCGGGACGGTGAACACTGAAGCTTTCTTT. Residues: CASSFPGTVNTEAFF. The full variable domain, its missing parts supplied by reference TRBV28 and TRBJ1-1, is DVKVTQSSRYLVKRTGEKVFLECVQDMDHENMFWYRQDPGLGLRLIYFSYDVKMKEKGDIPEGYSVSREKKERFSLILESASTNQTSMYLCASSFPGTVNTEAFFGQGTRLTVV.

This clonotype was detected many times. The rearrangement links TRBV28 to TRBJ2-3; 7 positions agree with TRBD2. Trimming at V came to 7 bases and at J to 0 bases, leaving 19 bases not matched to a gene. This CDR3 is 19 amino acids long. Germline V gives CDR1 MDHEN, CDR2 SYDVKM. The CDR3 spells CASTPTGNLAAGSTDTQYF. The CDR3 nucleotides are TGTGCCAGCACCCCGACGGGGAACCTAGCGGCCGGCAGCACAGATACGCAGTATTTT.

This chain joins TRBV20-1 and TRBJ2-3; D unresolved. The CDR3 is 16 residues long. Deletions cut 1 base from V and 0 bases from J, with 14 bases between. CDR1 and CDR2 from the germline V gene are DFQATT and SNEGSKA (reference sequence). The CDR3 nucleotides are TGCAGTGCTAGAGTCTATGGCTTGATAAGCACAGATACGCAGTATTTT. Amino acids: CSARVYGLISTDTQYF.

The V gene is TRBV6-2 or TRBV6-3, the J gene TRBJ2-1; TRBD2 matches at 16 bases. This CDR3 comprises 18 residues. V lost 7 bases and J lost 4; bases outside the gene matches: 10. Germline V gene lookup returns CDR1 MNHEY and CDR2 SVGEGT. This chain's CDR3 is CASTAGLAGGKPYNEQFF. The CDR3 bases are TGTGCCAGCACGGCGGGACTAGCGGGAGGGAAGCCTTACAATGAGCAGTTCTTC.

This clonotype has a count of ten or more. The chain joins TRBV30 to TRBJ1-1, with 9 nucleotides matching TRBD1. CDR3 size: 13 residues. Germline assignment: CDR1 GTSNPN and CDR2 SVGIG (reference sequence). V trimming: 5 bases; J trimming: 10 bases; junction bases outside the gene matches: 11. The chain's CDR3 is CAWGPGTGSRAFF. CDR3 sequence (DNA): TGTGCCTGGGGACCCGGGACAGGGAGTCGAGCTTTCTTT.

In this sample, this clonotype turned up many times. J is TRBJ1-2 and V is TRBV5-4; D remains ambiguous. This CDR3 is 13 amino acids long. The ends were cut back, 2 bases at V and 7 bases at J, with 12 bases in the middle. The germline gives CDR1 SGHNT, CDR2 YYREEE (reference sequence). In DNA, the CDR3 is TGTGCCAGCAGCTTTGAGACGGCGGGTGGCTACACCTTC. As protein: CASSFETAGGYTF.

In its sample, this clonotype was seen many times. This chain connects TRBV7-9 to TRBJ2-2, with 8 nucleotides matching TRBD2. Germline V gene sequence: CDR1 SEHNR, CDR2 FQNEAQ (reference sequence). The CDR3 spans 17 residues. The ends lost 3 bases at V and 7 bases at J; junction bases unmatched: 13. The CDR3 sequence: CASSFPGQRESNGELFF. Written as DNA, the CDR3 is TGTGCCAGCAGCTTTCCCGGGCAGCGGGAGTCGAACGGGGAGCTGTTTTTT.

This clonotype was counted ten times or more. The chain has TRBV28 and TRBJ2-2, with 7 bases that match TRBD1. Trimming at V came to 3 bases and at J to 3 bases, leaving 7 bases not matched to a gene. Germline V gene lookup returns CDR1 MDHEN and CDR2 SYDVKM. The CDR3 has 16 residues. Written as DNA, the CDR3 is TGTGCCAGCAGTTTTGGAGACAGGGTTTACACCGGGGAGCTGTTTTTT. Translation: CASSFGDRVYTGELFF.

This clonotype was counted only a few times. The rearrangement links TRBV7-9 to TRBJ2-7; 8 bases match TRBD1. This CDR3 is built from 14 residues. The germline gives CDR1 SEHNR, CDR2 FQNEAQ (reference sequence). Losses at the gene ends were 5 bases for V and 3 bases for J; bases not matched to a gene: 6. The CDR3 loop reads CASSHDRGHYEQYF. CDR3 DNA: TGTGCCAGCAGCCACGACAGGGGCCACTACGAGCAGTACTTC.

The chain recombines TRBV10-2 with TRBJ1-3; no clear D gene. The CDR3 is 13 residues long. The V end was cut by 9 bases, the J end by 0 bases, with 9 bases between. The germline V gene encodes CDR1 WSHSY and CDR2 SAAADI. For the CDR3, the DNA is TGCGCCAGTCGGACGCCCTCTGGAAACACCATATATTTT. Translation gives CASRTPSGNTIYF.